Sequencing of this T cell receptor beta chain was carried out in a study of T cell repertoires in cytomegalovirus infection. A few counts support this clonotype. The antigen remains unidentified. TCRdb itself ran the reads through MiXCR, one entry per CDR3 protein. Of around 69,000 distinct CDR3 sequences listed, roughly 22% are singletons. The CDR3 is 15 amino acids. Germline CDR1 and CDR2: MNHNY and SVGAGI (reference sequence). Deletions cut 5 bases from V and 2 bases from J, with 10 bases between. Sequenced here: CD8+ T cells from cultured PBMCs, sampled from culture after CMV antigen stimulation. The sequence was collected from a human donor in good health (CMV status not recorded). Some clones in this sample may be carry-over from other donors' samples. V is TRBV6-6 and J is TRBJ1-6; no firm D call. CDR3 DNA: TGTGCCAGCAGTCAAGACTTAGCCTATAATTCACCCCTCCACTTT. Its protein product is CASSQDLAYNSPLHF.